The entry below describes one T cell receptor (beta chain). Germline CDR1 and CDR2: SGHAT and FQNNGV. Trimming took off 2 bases at V and 1 base at J, with 8 bases between the two ends. The CDR3 covers 14 residues. The data were taken from a study of shared T cell receptors in the human thymus. Profiling relied on immunoSEQ multiplex PCR, and the TCRdb table lists in-frame clones only, not all of them. The table includes 550,000 to 800,000 clones, 80% to 90% detected once. These data were also filed under a second study, of human thymus T cells.

This TCR was recovered from a girl less than two years old with a congenital heart defect. V gene TRBV11-2 combines with J gene TRBJ1-1; no reliable D call. Sequencing was performed on thymocytes. The DNA for the CDR3 is TGTGCCAGCAGCTTAAAGGCAGGGAACACTGAAGCTTTCTTT. It is translated as CASSLKAGNTEAFF.